The 21 T cell receptor beta chains presented below share a single source sample, sequenced in a study of shared clonotypes between healthy human individuals. Only in-frame clones appear in the TCRdb table, and some are missing; sequencing was by immunoSEQ multiplex PCR. Seen here are more than 1 million clones, approximately 80% observed once, and the top ten hold 0.5% to 0.6%. The specimen was memory CD4+ T cells from PBMCs. Subset here: CD45RA-negative fraction. These receptors were taken from a man aged 18 to 35 in good health. Some clones in this sample may be carry-over from other donors' samples.

The chain uses TRBV7-2 and TRBJ1-4, with a possible D match to TRBD1 (5 bases). This CDR3 contains 15 residues. Germline assignment: CDR1 SGHTA and CDR2 FQGNSA. The V end lost 1 base, the J end lost 5 bases, and 11 bases lay between the germline ends. In DNA form, the CDR3 reads TGTGCCAGCAGCTTAGTGGCAGGGCTGAATGAAAAACTGTTTTTT. It translates to CASSLVAGLNEKLFF.

In regard to this clone: This sample also contains other DNA sequences that code for the same CDR3. J is TRBJ1-1 and V is TRBV27; D call uncertain. In germline, CDR1 is MNHEY, CDR2 SMNVEV (reference sequence). This CDR3 contains 13 residues. The V end was cut by 5 bases, the J end by 0 bases, with 7 bases between. CDR3 in DNA: TGTGCCAGCAGTACAACAATGAACACTGAAGCTTTCTTT. Translated: CASSTTMNTEAFF.

The V and J genes are TRBV9 and TRBJ2-2; 7 bases map to TRBD1. V shed 3 bases and J 3 bases; nucleotides not matched to a gene: 14. Per germline, CDR1 SGDLS and CDR2 YYNGEE. The CDR3 sequence is 18 residues long. The CDR3 sequence: CASSEIPTGNTYTGELFF. CDR3 nucleotides: TGTGCCAGCAGCGAGATTCCGACAGGGAACACCTACACCGGGGAGCTGTTTTTT.

A single count supports this clone. The V and J genes are TRBV6-5 and TRBJ2-5; 9 nucleotides align to TRBD2. From germline, CDR1 is MNHEY and CDR2 SVGAGI. This CDR3 spans 13 amino acids. J lost 4 bases, V lost 5 bases, and 2 bases had no gene match. CDR3 amino acids: CASSLSGRETQYF. For the CDR3, the DNA is TGTGCCAGCAGTCTTAGCGGGAGAGAGACCCAGTACTTC.

The V and J genes are TRBV7-9 and TRBJ2-1; D may correspond to TRBD1 or TRBD2 (5 bases each). Trimming shortened V by 3 bases and J by 8 bases, and 14 bases separated the two germline ends. The CDR3 is 14 residues long. Germline CDR1 SEHNR, CDR2 FQNEAQ (reference sequence). The CDR3 DNA reads as TGTGCCAGCAGCTTTGGGACCCTAAGCGATGAGCAGTTCTTC. Protein product: CASSFGTLSDEQFF.

CDR3: CASSPLSQTTNEKLFF. CDR3 coding DNA: TGTGCCAGCTCACCACTTTCCCAGACAACTAATGAAAAACTGTTTTTT. The chain is built from TRBV18 and TRBJ1-4; D ambiguous. V was shortened by 1 base and J by 0 bases, with 9 bases between the two germline ends. The CDR3 consists of 16 residues. CDR1 is KGHSH and CDR2 is LQKENI in the germline V gene.

This clone was seen only once. V and J are TRBV9 and TRBJ1-3; a weak D match, TRBD1 (5 bases). Trimming removed 1 base at V and 4 bases at J, with 15 bases between. In germline, CDR1 is SGDLS, CDR2 YYNGEE. The CDR3 is 16 amino acids. CDR3 coding DNA: TGTGCCAGCAGCGTACAGGGAGGGAGGAGAGGAAACACCATATATTTT. Translated: CASSVQGGRRGNTIYF.

V and J are TRBV28 and TRBJ1-2; 7 nucleotides align to TRBD1. J was trimmed by 2 bases and V by 6 bases; bases with no gene match: 9. The CDR3 has 15 residues. Germline loops: CDR1 MDHEN, CDR2 SYDVKM. CDR3 coding DNA: TGTGCCAGCAGGGACCCCGGGACAGAAAACTATGGCTACACCTTC. The encoded protein is CASRDPGTENYGYTF.

The chain carries TRBV10-1 and TRBJ2-7; D is possibly TRBD2 (6 bases). The CDR3 is 13 residues long. Germline values: CDR1 WNHNN, CDR2 SYGVQD (reference sequence). Deletions cut 1 base from V and 7 bases from J, with 11 bases between. In nucleotides, the CDR3 is TGCGCCAGCAGTGAGTGGGTCGGGGGAGAGCAGTACTTC. It encodes CASSEWVGGEQYF.

The chain uses TRBV5-4 and TRBJ2-7; D is possibly TRBD2 (6 bases). Trimming removed 1 base at V and 2 bases at J, with 13 bases between. The CDR3 loop spans 15 amino acids. Germline lookup yields CDR1 SGHNT and CDR2 YYREEE (reference sequence). The CDR3 spells CASSLSGSRAYEQYF. CDR3 sequence (DNA): TGTGCCAGCAGCTTGTCCGGGAGCAGGGCCTACGAGCAGTACTTC. Full variable domain (missing parts from reference TRBV5-4 and TRBJ2-7): ETGVTQSPTHLIKTRGQQVTLRCSSQSGHNTVSWYQQALGQGPQFIFQYYREEENGRGNFPPRFSGLQFPNYSSELNVNALELDDSALYLCASSLSGSRAYEQYFGPGTRLTVT.

The V and J genes are TRBV6-1 and TRBJ2-1; 9 bases match TRBD1. The trim removed 8 bases at V and 0 bases at J, leaving 2 bases unmatched. The CDR3 contains 14 residues. In germline, CDR1 is MNHNS, CDR2 SASEGT. The CDR3 is CASGDRASYNEQFF. CDR3 DNA: TGTGCCAGCGGGGACAGGGCCTCCTACAATGAGCAGTTCTTC.

V gene TRBV6-5 combines with J gene TRBJ2-7; 7 nucleotides match TRBD2. This CDR3 region has 15 residues. With 2 bases clipped from V and 9 bases from J, the junction kept 13 bases outside the gene matches. The germline V gene has CDR1 MNHEY and CDR2 SVGAGI. CDR3 region: CASSYGPSPERGQYF. For the CDR3, the DNA is TGTGCCAGCAGTTACGGGCCCAGCCCCGAGCGGGGGCAGTACTTC.

The gene calls are TRBV18 and TRBJ1-1; D is perhaps TRBD1 (6 bases). This CDR3 is built from 17 residues. The germline V gene has CDR1 KGHSH and CDR2 LQKENI. The V end was cut by 2 bases, the J end by 3 bases, with 19 bases between. The CDR3 reads CASSPITNPWGHTEAFF. The CDR3 DNA follows: TGTGCCAGCTCACCAATCACAAACCCCTGGGGGCACACTGAAGCTTTCTTT.

This clone was observed a single time. Since a much larger clone is just one base distant, this may be a read error. The chain uses TRBV11-1 and TRBJ1-4, with no clear D. The CDR3 runs 11 residues. V was clipped by 1 base and J by 8 bases, with 2 bases between them. CDR1 is SGHAT and CDR2 is FQDESV in the germline V gene (reference sequence). CDR3 DNA sequence: TGTGCCAGCAGCTTAGGAGAAAAACTGTTTTTT. Protein product: CASSLGEKLFF.

With regard to this clone: Its ends do not fully match the called genes, so a read error is possible. V usage is TRBV2 and J usage is TRBJ2-7; 10 bases align to TRBD2. The CDR3 extends over 13 amino acids. Germline lookup yields CDR1 SNHLY and CDR2 FYNNEI. CDR3 residues: CASSGLAGGPGRF. As DNA, the CDR3 is TGTGCCAGCAGTGGATTAGCGGGAGGTCCGGGCCGCTTC.

J is TRBJ2-5 and V is TRBV28; 12 nucleotides match TRBD2. Germline CDR1 and CDR2: MDHEN and SYDVKM. The V and J ends lost 4 bases and 3 bases, in that order; junction bases with no gene match: 6. This CDR3 is 16 amino acids long. The CDR3, as DNA: TGTGCCAGCAGTTCCCCTAGCGGGAGGGCGGAAGAGACCCAGTACTTC. Its protein is CASSSPSGRAEETQYF.

The chain joins TRBV15 to TRBJ2-1, with D maybe TRBD1 (6 bases). Germline CDR1 LNHNV, CDR2 YYDKDF (reference sequence). The CDR3 has 21 amino acids. V was clipped by 3 bases and J by 9 bases, with 36 bases between them. DNA of the CDR3: TGTGCCACCAGCAGGAATCACCCGGTAAATGTGTGGGTCCCACAGGGCCGTGAGCAGTTCTTC. Amino acid sequence: CATSRNHPVNVWVPQGREQFF.

The chain is built from TRBV4-2 and TRBJ2-1; maybe TRBD1 (5 bases). Germline CDR1 is LGHNA and CDR2 is YNFKEQ. The CDR3 is 13 amino acids. Trimming removed 4 bases from V and 9 bases from J, with 13 bases in between. The CDR3 loop is CASSLDPQGEQFF. The CDR3 DNA is TGTGCCAGCAGCCTCGATCCCCAGGGTGAGCAGTTCTTC.

V is TRBV4-3 and J is TRBJ2-7, with unresolved D. Trimming removed 0 bases at V and 2 bases at J, with 2 bases between. CDR1 and CDR2 from the germline V gene are LGHNA and YSLEER. CDR3 size: 12 residues. The CDR3 region is CASSQDPYEQYF. CDR3 in DNA: TGCGCCAGCAGCCAAGACCCCTACGAGCAGTACTTC.

This rearrangement joins TRBV4-1 to TRBJ1-3; 7 bases align to TRBD1. V dropped 6 bases and J dropped 0; count of bases not matched to a gene: 14. From germline, CDR1 is MGHRA and CDR2 YSYEKL. This CDR3 has 18 residues. This CDR3 reads CASRQSVGTDSSGNTIYF. CDR3 in DNA: TGCGCCAGCAGGCAGTCTGTGGGGACAGACTCCTCTGGAAACACCATATATTTT.

The chain combines TRBV27 with TRBJ1-1; tentatively, D is TRBD1 (5 bases). Per germline, CDR1 MNHEY and CDR2 SMNVEV (reference sequence). The length of the CDR3 is 13 residues. V lost 8 bases to trimming and J lost 0 bases, with 10 bases between them. This chain's CDR3 is CASRRGVNTEAFF. CDR3 DNA sequence: TGTGCCAGCCGCCGGGGGGTGAACACTGAAGCTTTCTTT.